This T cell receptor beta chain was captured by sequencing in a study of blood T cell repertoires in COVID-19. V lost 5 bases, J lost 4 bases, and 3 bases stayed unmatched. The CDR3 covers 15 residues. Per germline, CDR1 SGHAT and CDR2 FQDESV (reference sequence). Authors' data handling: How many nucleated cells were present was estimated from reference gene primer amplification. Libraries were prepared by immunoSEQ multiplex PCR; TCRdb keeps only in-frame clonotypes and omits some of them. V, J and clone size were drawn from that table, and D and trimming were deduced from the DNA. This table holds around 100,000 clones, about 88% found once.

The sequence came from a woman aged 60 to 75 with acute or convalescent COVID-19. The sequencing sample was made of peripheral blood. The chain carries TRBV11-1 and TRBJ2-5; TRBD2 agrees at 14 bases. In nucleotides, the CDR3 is TGTGCCAGCAGCCCCGGGACTAGCGGGGGAGAGACCCAGTACTTC. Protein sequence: CASSPGTSGGETQYF.